Listed below are T cell receptor beta chains from one sample, sequenced in a study of blood T cell repertoires in COVID-19. This table comes from immunoSEQ multiplex PCR, and its TCRdb copy is limited to in-frame clones, with some not included. The table has about 140,000 clones, about three quarters seen once. The sequencing sample was made of peripheral blood. The source is an elderly man with acute or convalescent COVID-19. Both conserved end residues are part of each CDR3. The order of the fields is clone size, V gene, J gene, D gene, CDR3 DNA, CDR3 protein. D genes are given only for firm matches. Some rows mark clone size as missing; the rest say once, few, many or name a class of expanded clone.

clone_size: few
v_call: TRBV7-9
j_call: TRBJ2-4
d_call: TRBD2
cdr3_nt: TGTGCCAGCAGCTCCCGGACTGGTAGCGGGAACATTCAGTACTTC
cdr3_aa: CASSSRTGSGNIQYF

clone_size: .
v_call: TRBV5-1
j_call: TRBJ2-5
d_call: TRBD2
cdr3_nt: TGCGCCAGCAGCAAGACTAGCCGTGGGGAGACCCAGTACTTC
cdr3_aa: CASSKTSRGETQYF

clone_size: .
v_call: TRBV2
j_call: TRBJ2-5
d_call: TRBD2
cdr3_nt: TGTGCCAGCACGCTCGGGGGGGAGACCCAGTACTTC
cdr3_aa: CASTLGGETQYF

clone_size: once
v_call: TRBV7-2
j_call: TRBJ1-2
d_call: .
cdr3_nt: TGTGCCAGTAGCTTAGACACGGGCAGGGCAGTTTACGGCTACACCTTC
cdr3_aa: CASSLDTGRAVYGYTF

clone_size: .
v_call: TRBV20-1
j_call: TRBJ2-5
d_call: .
cdr3_nt: TGCAGTGCTCGCGGGGAAGAGACCCAGTACTTC
cdr3_aa: CSARGEETQYF

clone_size: .
v_call: TRBV14
j_call: TRBJ2-2
d_call: .
cdr3_nt: TGTGCCAGCAGGCCCATTCCGGGGACCGGGGAGCTGTTTTTT
cdr3_aa: CASRPIPGTGELFF

clone_size: .
v_call: TRBV12-5
j_call: TRBJ2-2
d_call: TRBD1
cdr3_nt: TGTGCTAGTGGTTCCGGGACAGGACCATTAGCCGGGGAGCTGTTTTTT
cdr3_aa: CASGSGTGPLAGELFF

clone_size: few
v_call: TRBV28
j_call: TRBJ2-5
d_call: .
cdr3_nt: TGTGCCAGCAGTTTAGCGGCTAACCGAGAGACCCAGTACTTC
cdr3_aa: CASSLAANRETQYF

clone_size: .
v_call: TRBV4-2
j_call: TRBJ1-1
d_call: TRBD1
cdr3_nt: TGTGCCAGCAGCCAAGACGGGCACAGGGGAGGATGGAGCACTGAAGCTTTCTTT
cdr3_aa: CASSQDGHRGGWSTEAFF

clone_size: .
v_call: TRBV5-1
j_call: TRBJ2-5
d_call: TRBD2
cdr3_nt: TGCGCCAGCAGCGTTTCCAGGACTAGAGGGGAGACCCAGTACTTC
cdr3_aa: CASSVSRTRGETQYF

clone_size: few
v_call: TRBV15
j_call: TRBJ1-5
d_call: .
cdr3_nt: TGTGCCACCAGCGGACTTTATAGCAATCAGCCCCAGCATTTT
cdr3_aa: CATSGLYSNQPQHF

clone_size: .
v_call: TRBV5-1
j_call: TRBJ2-7
d_call: TRBD1
cdr3_nt: TGCGCCAGCAGCTCCCCCGGGACAGGGAGGTCATGGGTGCACGAGCAGTACTTC
cdr3_aa: CASSSPGTGRSWVHEQYF

clone_size: .
v_call: TRBV5-4
j_call: TRBJ2-5
d_call: .
cdr3_nt: TGTGCCAGCAGCTTGAGGCAGGGGGAGACCCAGTACTTC
cdr3_aa: CASSLRQGETQYF

clone_size: .
v_call: TRBV5-5
j_call: TRBJ2-1
d_call: .
cdr3_nt: TGTGCCAGCAGCATTAACAATGAGCAGTTCTTC
cdr3_aa: CASSINNEQFF

clone_size: .
v_call: TRBV6-2/TRBV6-3
j_call: TRBJ1-1
d_call: .
cdr3_nt: TGTGCCAGCAGTTACTGGCAGGGGACTGAAGCTTTCTTT
cdr3_aa: CASSYWQGTEAFF

clone_size: .
v_call: TRBV30
j_call: TRBJ1-2
d_call: TRBD1
cdr3_nt: TGTGCCTGGGCAACAGGGGCGTATGGCTACACCTTC
cdr3_aa: CAWATGAYGYTF

clone_size: .
v_call: TRBV15
j_call: TRBJ2-7
d_call: .
cdr3_nt: TGTGCCACCAGCAGAGACCAAACATTGAACGAGCAGTACTTC
cdr3_aa: CATSRDQTLNEQYF

clone_size: .
v_call: TRBV24-1
j_call: TRBJ1-2
d_call: TRBD1
cdr3_nt: TGTGCCACCGGGGACAGGGCGGGTGGCTACACCTTC
cdr3_aa: CATGDRAGGYTF

clone_size: .
v_call: TRBV7-2
j_call: TRBJ1-1
d_call: .
cdr3_nt: TGTGCCAGCAGCCTACTTACTAACACTGAAGCTTTCTTT
cdr3_aa: CASSLLTNTEAFF

clone_size: .
v_call: TRBV18
j_call: TRBJ2-7
d_call: TRBD1
cdr3_nt: TGTGCCAGCTCATCTCCCACGACAGGGATGGCCTACGAGCAGTACTTC
cdr3_aa: CASSSPTTGMAYEQYF

clone_size: .
v_call: TRBV11-1
j_call: TRBJ1-1
d_call: .
cdr3_nt: TGTGCCAGCAGCTTCCCTCGCATGGGGGCAGACACTGAAGCTTTCTTT
cdr3_aa: CASSFPRMGADTEAFF

clone_size: .
v_call: TRBV6-2/TRBV6-3
j_call: TRBJ2-7
d_call: .
cdr3_nt: TGTGCCAGCAGCAAGAGGGCCTACGAGCAGTACTTC
cdr3_aa: CASSKRAYEQYF

clone_size: few
v_call: TRBV15
j_call: TRBJ2-7
d_call: .
cdr3_nt: TGTGCCACCAGCAGAGAAAGGCGGTACGAGCAGTACTTC
cdr3_aa: CATSRERRYEQYF

clone_size: .
v_call: TRBV5-6
j_call: TRBJ2-2
d_call: .
cdr3_nt: TGTGCCAGCAGCTTGTCGGTGAACACCGGGGAGCTGTTTTTT
cdr3_aa: CASSLSVNTGELFF

clone_size: few
v_call: TRBV5-1
j_call: TRBJ1-1
d_call: .
cdr3_nt: TGCGCCAGCAGCTTGGCCGTCGGGAATATGAACACTGAAGCTTTCTTT
cdr3_aa: CASSLAVGNMNTEAFF

clone_size: .
v_call: TRBV6-6
j_call: TRBJ1-6
d_call: .
cdr3_nt: TGTGCCAGCAGTTATACGGGGGACAATTCACCCCTCCACTTT
cdr3_aa: CASSYTGDNSPLHF

clone_size: few
v_call: TRBV2
j_call: TRBJ1-4
d_call: .
cdr3_nt: TGTGCCAGCGACCGGTGGGGGGGCAGGGGTGAAAAACTGTTTTTT
cdr3_aa: CASDRWGGRGEKLFF

clone_size: .
v_call: TRBV6-5
j_call: TRBJ1-6
d_call: .
cdr3_nt: TGTGCCAGCAGTACCGGGACACGACTTAATTCACCCCTCCACTTT
cdr3_aa: CASSTGTRLNSPLHF

clone_size: once
v_call: TRBV4-1
j_call: TRBJ1-6
d_call: .
cdr3_nt: TGCGCCAGCAGCCCTCAGGGGATGGGCAATTCACCCCTCCACTTT
cdr3_aa: CASSPQGMGNSPLHF

clone_size: .
v_call: TRBV2
j_call: TRBJ1-6
d_call: .
cdr3_nt: TGTGCCAGCAGTGACAGGGTTGAATTCACCACTTCACCCCTCCACTTT
cdr3_aa: CASSDRVEFTTSPLHF

clone_size: .
v_call: TRBV4-2
j_call: TRBJ1-4
d_call: TRBD1
cdr3_nt: TGTGCCAGCAGCCAGGAGGGGACAGGGCGAGAAAAACTGTTTTTT
cdr3_aa: CASSQEGTGREKLFF

clone_size: .
v_call: TRBV6-5
j_call: TRBJ1-5
d_call: .
cdr3_nt: TGTGCCAGCAGTTACTCGATGGCTGTTCGTCAGCCCCAGCATTTT
cdr3_aa: CASSYSMAVRQPQHF

clone_size: .
v_call: TRBV20-1
j_call: TRBJ2-7
d_call: .
cdr3_nt: TGCAGTGTAAAGGAGGCCTACGAGCAGTACTTC
cdr3_aa: CSVKEAYEQYF

clone_size: .
v_call: TRBV5-4
j_call: TRBJ2-7
d_call: .
cdr3_nt: TGTGCCAGCAGCTTGGGACAGACGGACTACGAGCAGTACTTC
cdr3_aa: CASSLGQTDYEQYF

clone_size: .
v_call: TRBV19
j_call: TRBJ1-1
d_call: .
cdr3_nt: TGTGCCAGTAGTATTTTTGGAGCCGAAGCTTTCTTT
cdr3_aa: CASSIFGAEAFF

clone_size: .
v_call: TRBV5-4
j_call: TRBJ1-1
d_call: .
cdr3_nt: TGTGCCAGCAGCCAGCGGGACGGCAACACTGAAGCTTTCTTT
cdr3_aa: CASSQRDGNTEAFF

clone_size: .
v_call: TRBV29-1
j_call: TRBJ2-4
d_call: .
cdr3_nt: TGCAGCGTTGTTCCCGACAGGCGGATGAACATTCAGTACTTC
cdr3_aa: CSVVPDRRMNIQYF

clone_size: few
v_call: TRBV6-5
j_call: TRBJ2-2
d_call: TRBD2
cdr3_nt: TGTGCCAGCCGTACTAGCGACGCGAACACCGGGGAGCTGTTTTTT
cdr3_aa: CASRTSDANTGELFF

clone_size: .
v_call: TRBV10-2
j_call: TRBJ2-3
d_call: .
cdr3_nt: TGCGCCACAACGATTGGGGCAGGGGGCACAGATACGCAGTATTTT
cdr3_aa: CATTIGAGGTDTQYF